The present T cell receptor beta chain was sequenced within a study of blood T cells in healthy people across ages. It was 9.5 to 10 milliliters of peripheral blood that were drawn from each donor. Together with a sample-barcoded 5' primer, a J-beta primer mix was included in a second PCR lasting about 7 to 11 cycles. Every cDNA molecule bore a tag from a template-switch adaptor containing 12 random nucleotides. A single record per CDR3 protein comes from TCRdb applying MiXCR to the 5' RACE reads. The sample contains about 630,000 distinct CDR3 sequences, more than 20% of which appear only once. As regards this clonotype: Its antigen is currently unknown. One junction end does not reproduce the germline sequence, and a read error may be involved.

Study-wide results and limits: The study could not conclusively compare naive and antigen-experienced cells, given its unsorted PBMCs. With donor CMV status unknown, expanded clonotype changes were possibly confounded.

Germline V gene sequence: CDR1 KGHSH, CDR2 LQKENI. The CDR3 loop spans 16 amino acids. The source of this sequence is a man in his sixties or seventies in good health. The chain links TRBV18 to TRBJ2-2, with 7 bases that match TRBD2. Sample: blood. The CDR3 DNA follows: TGTGCCAGCTCACTGAGCGGGGAACCCAACACCGGGGGGCTGTTTTTT. This translates into CASSLSGEPNTGGLFF.